The clone carrying this TCR beta chain was observed at least ten times. Its antigen remains unknown. The entry originates in a study of early T cells in non-severe SARS-CoV-2 infection. The wider study: Unsorted whole blood bulk RNA was sequenced, with unpaired chains.

Individual cDNA molecules each received unique molecular identifiers attached to them. TCRdb reprocessed the 5' RACE reads via MiXCR and lists one record per CDR3 protein. This sample carries 25,000 to 35,000 distinct CDR3 sequences, 4% to 5.5% of them seen once, and the ten largest clones take 9.5% to 14%. Findings of the study overall: Anti-spike CD8 responses were favored in VDJdb matching, and private and CD4 specificities were missed.

V was cut by 3 bases and J by 1 base, with 9 bases left in between. CDR3 size: 15 residues. Germline CDR1 and CDR2: LGHDT and YNNKEL (reference sequence). The J gene is TRBJ2-2, the V gene TRBV3-1; D gene unclear. This TCR was sampled from an adult who was a healthcare worker with PCR-confirmed SARS-CoV-2 infection or an uninfected control (not recorded which). Material for sequencing was whole blood. The CDR3 DNA reads as TGTGCCAGCAGCCATCTGGATAAGAACACCGGGGAGCTGTTTTTT. It is translated as CASSHLDKNTGELFF.